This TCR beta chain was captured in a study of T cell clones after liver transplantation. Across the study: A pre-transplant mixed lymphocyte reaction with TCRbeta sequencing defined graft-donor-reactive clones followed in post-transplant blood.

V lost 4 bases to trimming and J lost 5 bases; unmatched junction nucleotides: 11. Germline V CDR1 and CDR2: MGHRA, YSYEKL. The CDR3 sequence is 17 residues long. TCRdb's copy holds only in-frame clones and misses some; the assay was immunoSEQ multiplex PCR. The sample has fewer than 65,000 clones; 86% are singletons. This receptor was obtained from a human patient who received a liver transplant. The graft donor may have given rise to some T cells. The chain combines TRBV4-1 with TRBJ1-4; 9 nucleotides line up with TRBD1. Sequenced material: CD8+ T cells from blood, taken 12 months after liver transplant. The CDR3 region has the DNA TGCGCCAGCAGCCGTAGGACAGGGGCCGTTCCCAATGAAAAACTGTTTTTT. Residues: CASSRRTGAVPNEKLFF.